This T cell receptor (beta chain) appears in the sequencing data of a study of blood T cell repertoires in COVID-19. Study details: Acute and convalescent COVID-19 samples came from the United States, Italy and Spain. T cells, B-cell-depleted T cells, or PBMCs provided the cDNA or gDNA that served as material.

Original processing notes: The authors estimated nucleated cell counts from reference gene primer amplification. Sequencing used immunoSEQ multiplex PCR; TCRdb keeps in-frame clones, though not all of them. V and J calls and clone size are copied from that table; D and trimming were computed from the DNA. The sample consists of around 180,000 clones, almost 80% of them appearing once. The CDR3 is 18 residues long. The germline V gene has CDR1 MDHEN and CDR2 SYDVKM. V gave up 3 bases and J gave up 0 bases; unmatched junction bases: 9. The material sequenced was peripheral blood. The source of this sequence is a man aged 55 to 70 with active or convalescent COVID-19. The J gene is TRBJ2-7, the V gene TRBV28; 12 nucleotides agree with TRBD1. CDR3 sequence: CASSFAGQGAGSSYEQYF. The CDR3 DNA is TGTGCCAGCAGTTTCGCGGGACAGGGGGCCGGTAGCTCCTACGAGCAGTACTTC. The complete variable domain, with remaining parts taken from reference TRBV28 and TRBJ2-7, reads DVKVTQSSRYLVKRTGEKVFLECVQDMDHENMFWYRQDPGLGLRLIYFSYDVKMKEKGDIPEGYSVSREKKERFSLILESASTNQTSMYLCASSFAGQGAGSSYEQYFGPGTRLTVT.